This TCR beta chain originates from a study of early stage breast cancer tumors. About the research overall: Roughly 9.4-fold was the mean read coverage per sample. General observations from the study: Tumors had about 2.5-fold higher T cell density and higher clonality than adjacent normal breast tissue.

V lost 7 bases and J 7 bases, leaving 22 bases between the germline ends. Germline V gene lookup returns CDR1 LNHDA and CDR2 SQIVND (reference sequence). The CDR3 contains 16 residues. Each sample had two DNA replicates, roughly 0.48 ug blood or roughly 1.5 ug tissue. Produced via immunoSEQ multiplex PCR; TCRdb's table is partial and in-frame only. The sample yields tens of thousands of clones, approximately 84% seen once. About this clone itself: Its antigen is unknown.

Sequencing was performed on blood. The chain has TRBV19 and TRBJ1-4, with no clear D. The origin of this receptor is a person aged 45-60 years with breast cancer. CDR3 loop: CASMSPSLAGFEKLFF. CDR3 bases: TGTGCCAGTATGAGTCCTTCCCTGGCGGGGTTTGAAAAACTGTTTTTT.